This TCR beta chain was documented in a study of blood T cell repertoires in COVID-19. Study as a whole: T cells, B-cell-depleted T cells, or PBMCs provided the cDNA or gDNA that served as material.

Some clones are missing from TCRdb's copy, which holds only in-frame ones; the method was immunoSEQ multiplex PCR. The table includes approximately 260,000 clones, 70% to 90% detected once. The CDR3 is 17 amino acids. The J segment lost 7 bases and the V segment lost 2 bases, leaving 12 bases of the junction unmatched. In germline, CDR1 is SGHTA, CDR2 FQGTGA. This TCR was sampled from a woman aged 40 to 50 who had recovered from COVID-19. Material: peripheral blood. The chain uses TRBV7-3 and TRBJ2-1; 9 positions agree with TRBD2. For the CDR3, the DNA is TGTGCCAGCAGCTTAGGGGTCGGGCTAGCGGGGCCAAATGAGCAGTTCTTC. It translates to CASSLGVGLAGPNEQFF.